This T cell receptor (beta chain) was captured in a study of blood T cell repertoires in COVID-19. The overall study: Donors in the United States, Italy and Spain gave samples during acute or convalescent COVID-19.

Participant-given clinical history determined each cohort assignment. This CDR3 has 15 residues. Germline loops: CDR1 SEHNR, CDR2 FQNEAQ (reference sequence). V was pared by 4 bases and J by 4 bases, with 3 bases of the junction left unmatched. About this clone: Other DNA sequences in this sample translate to the same CDR3.

The assay was immunoSEQ multiplex PCR, and TCRdb's table has in-frame clones only and misses some. Counted here are 150,000 to 200,000 clones, less than 85% occurring once; the ten biggest clones make up 4% to 6.5%. The receptor's source is a woman aged 55 to 70 with acute COVID-19. Material: PBMCs or T cells enriched from blood (not recorded which). The chain couples TRBV7-9 to TRBJ2-1, with TRBD2 identical over 11 bases. CDR3 sequence (DNA): TGTGCCAGCAGCTCCACTAGCGGGGGTTACAATGAGCAGTTCTTC. This codes for CASSSTSGGYNEQFF.